Below are 32 T cell receptor beta chains sequenced from a single sample in a study of Ad26.COV2.S vaccination and SARS-CoV-2 variants. This table comes from immunoSEQ multiplex PCR, and its TCRdb copy is limited to in-frame clones, with some not included. The sample holds around 270,000 clones, roughly 87% seen once. As for treatment: 15 to 20 received Ad26.COV2.S at low or high dose, single or two shots; about 5 received placebo; per-sample allocation not given. Collection of the samples took place on day 63 after the first injection of vaccine or placebo. Sample: peripheral blood, taken in a trial of Ad26.COV2.S vaccine versus placebo. These receptors all come from a person between 18 and 65 years old who received the Ad26.COV2.S COVID-19 vaccine or a placebo.

V gene TRBV4-2 combines with J gene TRBJ2-1; 13 bases map to TRBD2. The ends lost 0 bases at V and 3 bases at J; junction bases unmatched: 17. Germline CDR1 and CDR2: LGHNA and YNFKEQ. This CDR3 spans 22 amino acids. The chain's CDR3 is CASSQETLRTSGRARSYNEQFF. The CDR3 nucleotides read TGTGCCAGCAGCCAAGAAACCCTACGAACTAGCGGGAGGGCCAGGAGCTACAATGAGCAGTTCTTC.

J is TRBJ1-2 and V is TRBV7-2; D is unclear. The V end lost 5 bases, the J end lost 7 bases, and 17 bases lay between the germline ends. Looked up from germline, CDR1 is SGHTA and CDR2 is FQGNSA. The CDR3 covers 14 residues. Here the CDR3 reads CASSRPGEGRGYTF. The CDR3 coding sequence is TGTGCCAGCAGCCGCCCCGGGGAAGGTCGTGGCTACACCTTC.

The chain couples TRBV7-2 to TRBJ2-2, with D possibly TRBD1 on 6 matching bases. Germline values: CDR1 SGHTA, CDR2 FQGNSA. CDR3 length equals 14 residues. Trimming took 4 bases from V and 5 from J, leaving 11 bases between them. The CDR3 sequence: CASSSQGNTGELFF. The CDR3 DNA is TGTGCCAGCAGCTCGCAGGGGAATACCGGGGAGCTGTTTTTT.

The genes are TRBV20-1 and TRBJ1-6; D is perhaps TRBD1 (6 bases). V lost 3 bases and J lost 5, with 17 bases in between. CDR3 length: 16 residues. Germline-derived CDR1 and CDR2 are DFQATT and SNEGSKA (reference sequence). Here the CDR3 reads CSASRAGGVDNSPLHF. The CDR3 region has the DNA TGCAGTGCTAGTAGAGCTGGGGGCGTAGATAATTCACCCCTCCACTTT.

The J gene is TRBJ1-1, the V gene TRBV5-1; 9 bases are a match to TRBD1. Trimming at V came to 4 bases and at J to 3 bases, leaving 7 bases not matched to a gene. Germline CDR1 is SGHRS and CDR2 is YFSETQ. The CDR3 is made up of 15 amino acids. CDR3 residues: CASSGIDRGDTEAFF. CDR3 DNA: TGCGCCAGCAGCGGAATTGACAGGGGGGACACTGAAGCTTTCTTT.

The chain links TRBV6-1 to TRBJ2-7; 13 positions match TRBD2. J lost 2 bases, V lost 4 bases, and 8 bases had no gene match. The germline CDR1 and CDR2 sequences are MNHNS and SASEGT. This CDR3 has 17 residues. The CDR3, as DNA: TGTGCCAGCAGTGCACTAGCGGGGGGGTCCAAGACCTACGAGCAGTACTTC. Its translation: CASSALAGGSKTYEQYF.

This clone was observed a single time. This chain connects TRBV19 to TRBJ2-5, with 10 bases fitting TRBD1. Germline loops: CDR1 LNHDA, CDR2 SQIVND (reference sequence). The CDR3 has 15 residues. V shed 4 bases, J shed 2 bases, and the junction held 4 bases outside the gene matches. In nucleotides, the CDR3 is TGTGCCAGTAGTACAAAGGACAGGGGGCAAGAGACCCAGTACTTC. Its translation: CASSTKDRGQETQYF.

This clone was recorded a few times. The V gene is TRBV7-2, the J gene TRBJ1-5; D is unclear. Germline V gene lookup returns CDR1 SGHTA and CDR2 FQGNSA. The CDR3 is 13 amino acids. The V end lost 0 bases, the J end lost 6 bases, and 6 bases lay between the germline ends. CDR3 DNA sequence: TGTGCCAGCAGCTTAGCGGGAGGTCAGCCCCAGCATTTT. Encoded protein: CASSLAGGQPQHF. The full variable domain, with the rest looked up from reference TRBV7-2 and TRBJ1-5, is GAGVSQSPSNKVTEKGKDVELRCDPISGHTALYWYRQSLGQGLEFLIYFQGNSAPDKSGLPSDRFSAERTGGSVSTLTIQRTQQEDSAVYLCASSLAGGQPQHFGDGTRLSIL.

In this sample, this clone turned up many times. The rearrangement joins TRBV5-8 to TRBJ1-2, with unresolved D. Germline V gene sequence: CDR1 SGHTS, CDR2 YDEGEE. CDR3 size: 13 residues. V was clipped by 1 base and J by 3 bases, with 7 bases between them. CDR3 loop: CASSLINHYGYTF. The CDR3 DNA reads TGTGCCAGCAGCTTGATCAATCACTATGGCTACACCTTC.

The chain recombines TRBV30 with TRBJ2-7, with TRBD1 as a possible D gene (6 bases). Per the germline V gene, CDR1 is GTSNPN and CDR2 is SVGIG (reference sequence). Trimming pared 4 bases from V and 4 bases from J, leaving 14 bases between. The CDR3 is 13 amino acids. The CDR3: CAWTPTRGYEQYF. The CDR3 DNA reads as TGTGCCTGGACCCCAACTAGGGGGTACGAGCAGTACTTC.

CDR3 nucleotide sequence: TGTGCCAGCAGCCCCAGAGAAAATAATTCACCCCTCCACTTT. Its protein is CASSPRENNSPLHF. The chain employs TRBV7-9 and TRBJ1-6; D not certain. V lost 5 bases and J 5 bases, leaving 10 bases between the germline ends. From germline, CDR1 is SEHNR and CDR2 FQNEAQ (reference sequence). This CDR3 is 14 amino acids long.

This rearrangement joins TRBV6-5 to TRBJ1-2; D gene unclear. There are 13 residues in the CDR3. Between the trimmed V and J ends, which lost 8 bases and 7 bases, there was a span of 17 bases. Looked up from germline, CDR1 is MNHEY and CDR2 is SVGAGI. The CDR3 bases are TGTGCCAGCTACGTGGGAAGTGGTTTTGGCTACACCTTC. This gives the protein CASYVGSGFGYTF.

This chain connects TRBV5-6 to TRBJ1-5, with unresolved D. This CDR3 has 13 amino acids. V lost 3 bases and J 0 bases, leaving 4 bases between the germline ends. CDR1 and CDR2 from the germline V gene are SGHDT and YYEEEE. In DNA, the CDR3 is TGTGCCAGCAGCTCTGATAGCAATCAGCCCCAGCATTTT. Protein sequence: CASSSDSNQPQHF. Using reference TRBV5-6 and TRBJ1-5 for the parts outside the CDR3, the full variable domain is DAGVTQSPTHLIKTRGQQVTLRCSPKSGHDTVSWYQQALGQGPQFIFQYYEEEERQRGNFPDRFSGHQFPNYSSELNVNALLLGDSALYLCASSSDSNQPQHFGDGTRLSIL.

This chain uses TRBV7-9 with TRBJ2-2, with 7 bases fitting TRBD2. The CDR3 consists of 16 residues. The V gene's germline CDR1 is SEHNR and CDR2 FQNEAQ (reference sequence). Trimming at V came to 5 bases and at J to 1 base, leaving 7 bases not matched to a gene. The CDR3, as DNA: TGTGCCAGCAGCCCACGCGGGGGAGTGAACACCGGGGAGCTGTTTTTT. Translated: CASSPRGGVNTGELFF.

The CDR3 sequence: CASSDVHNEQFF. In nucleotides, the CDR3 is TGTGCCAGCAGTGACGTCCACAATGAGCAGTTCTTC. This rearrangement joins TRBV2 to TRBJ2-1; D is unresolved. The CDR3 consists of 12 residues. Germline values: CDR1 SNHLY, CDR2 FYNNEI. V dropped 3 bases and J dropped 5 bases, with 5 bases sitting between them.

V and J are TRBV1 and TRBJ1-5; TRBD1 was called by the table and not checked on the DNA. TRBV1 is a pseudogene segment. This CDR3 has 16 residues. CDR3: CTSSQDPTGGDQPQHF. As DNA, the CDR3 is TGCACCAGCAGCCAAGATCCCACAGGGGGAGATCAGCCCCAGCATTTT.

As concerns this clone: No DNA is shown, since the ends of the CDR3 on it are uncertain; the CDR3 is the one TCRdb lists. The rearrangement joins TRBV5-6 to TRBJ1-2; the DNA was not compared with TRBD1, the D call given in the table. 17 amino acids form the CDR3, both terminal residues included. Germline V gene sequence: CDR1 SGHDT, CDR2 YYEEEE. The CDR3 sequence: CASSFLWGTGEHYGYTF.

V is TRBV4-3 and J is TRBJ2-1, with D hard to call. This CDR3 is 15 amino acids long. Trimming removed 2 bases from V and 8 bases from J, with 16 bases in between. Germline loops: CDR1 LGHNA, CDR2 YSLEER. CDR3 amino acids: CASSQRSGPNDEQFF. The DNA of the CDR3 is TGCGCCAGCAGCCAACGATCGGGCCCCAACGATGAGCAGTTCTTC.

The chain couples TRBV14 to TRBJ2-1; TRBD1 agrees at 7 bases. V gave up 3 bases and J gave up 6 bases; unmatched junction bases: 17. Germline V gene lookup returns CDR1 SGHDN and CDR2 FVKESK. CDR3 length equals 18 residues. The CDR3 loop is CASSQRPTGPPPSNEQFF. CDR3 coding DNA: TGTGCCAGCAGCCAGCGCCCGACAGGGCCCCCCCCCTCCAATGAGCAGTTCTTC.

The chain combines TRBV4-2 with TRBJ2-5, with 10 nucleotides matching TRBD2. The trim removed 0 bases at V and 7 bases at J, leaving 5 bases unmatched. This CDR3 contains 15 residues. Germline V gene lookup returns CDR1 LGHNA and CDR2 YNFKEQ. The CDR3 region is CASSQDTSGEGTQYF. CDR3 in DNA: TGTGCCAGCAGCCAAGATACTAGCGGGGAGGGGACCCAGTACTTC.

CDR3 coding DNA: TGCGCCAGCAGCCAAGATCCCGGGGCCCCGAGGTACTATGGCTACACCTTC. Its translation is CASSQDPGAPRYYGYTF. The chain carries TRBV4-3 and TRBJ1-2; tentatively, D is TRBD1 (5 bases). Trimming shortened V by 0 bases and J by 3 bases, and 17 bases separated the two germline ends. Germline V lookup: CDR1 LGHNA, CDR2 YSLEER. The CDR3 loop spans 17 amino acids.

This chain links TRBV18 with TRBJ1-2, with a tentative D call TRBD1 (5 bases). Germline values: CDR1 KGHSH, CDR2 LQKENI. The CDR3 spans 15 residues. The V gene lost 0 bases and the J gene lost 5 bases, with 13 bases spanning the gap. As DNA, the CDR3 is TGTGCCAGCTCACCACCGGAGGGGAGAACGTATGGCTACACCTTC. Its translation: CASSPPEGRTYGYTF.

The gene calls are TRBV20-1 and TRBJ2-5; 7 bases agree with TRBD1. The CDR3 contains 11 residues. Per the germline V gene, CDR1 is DFQATT and CDR2 is SNEGSKA (reference sequence). This CDR3 reads CGTAYQETQYF. DNA for the CDR3: TGCGGGACAGCGTACCAAGAGACCCAGTACTTC.

The V call is TRBV5-5, the J call TRBJ2-1, with a tentative D call TRBD2 (6 bases). The CDR3 is made up of 15 amino acids. V lost 3 bases, J lost 9 bases, and 19 bases lay in between. Germline V gene data show CDR1 as SGHKS and CDR2 as YYEKEE (reference sequence). The CDR3 sequence is CASSWETSRWREQFF. CDR3 nucleotides: TGTGCCAGCAGCTGGGAGACTAGTCGGTGGCGTGAGCAGTTCTTC.

The V gene is TRBV18, the J gene TRBJ2-2, with 8 bases matching TRBD2. V trimming: 3 bases; J trimming: 4 bases; junction bases outside the gene matches: 13. Germline CDR1 KGHSH, CDR2 LQKENI. This CDR3 region has 18 residues. In nucleotides, the CDR3 is TGTGCCAGCTCACCTTTAAGCGGGAGTCATGGGGGCACCGGGGAGCTGTTTTTT. Translated, it gives CASSPLSGSHGGTGELFF.

V usage is TRBV10-3 and J usage is TRBJ2-1, with a tentative D call TRBD1 (6 bases). CDR1 is ENHRY and CDR2 is SYGVKD in the germline V gene. V was clipped by 10 bases and J by 5 bases, with 12 bases between them. The CDR3 sequence is 12 residues long. The CDR3 DNA sequence: TGTGCCACCGGACAGCCAGACAATGAGCAGTTCTTC. Amino acid sequence: CATGQPDNEQFF.

V gene TRBV5-5 combines with J gene TRBJ1-4; TRBD1 matches at 8 bases. The V gene end was trimmed by 4 bases and the J gene end by 5 bases; junction bases not matched to a gene: 7. The germline V gene has CDR1 SGHKS and CDR2 YYEKEE (reference sequence). This CDR3 has 15 residues. In DNA, the CDR3 is TGTGCCAGCAGCACCTGGACAGGGCTAAATGAAAAACTGTTTTTT. Protein sequence: CASSTWTGLNEKLFF.

This chain uses TRBV15 with TRBJ2-3; D is possibly TRBD1 or TRBD2 (5 bases each). This CDR3 spans 16 amino acids. V shed 5 bases and J shed 4 bases, with 19 bases lying between them. Germline V gene lookup returns CDR1 LNHNV and CDR2 YYDKDF (reference sequence). This CDR3 reads CATSGRLSQGADTQYF. CDR3 nucleotide sequence: TGTGCCACCAGCGGTAGACTTTCCCAGGGAGCAGATACGCAGTATTTT.

The chain employs TRBV5-5 and TRBJ1-5; the match to TRBD1 covers 9 bases. CDR1 and CDR2 (germline): SGHKS, YYEKEE (reference sequence). There are 14 residues in the CDR3. J gave up 7 bases and V 4 bases, and 6 bases lay outside the gene matches. The CDR3 protein is CASSLGTGRQPQHF. The CDR3 coding sequence is TGTGCCAGCAGCCTAGGGACAGGGCGGCAGCCCCAGCATTTT. Filled out from reference TRBV5-5 and TRBJ1-5, the complete variable domain reads DAGVTQSPTHLIKTRGQQVTLRCSPISGHKSVSWYQQVLGQGPQFIFQYYEKEERGRGNFPDRFSARQFPNYSSELNVNALLLGDSALYLCASSLGTGRQPQHFGDGTRLSIL.

The V call is TRBV10-3, the J call TRBJ2-1, with D possibly TRBD1 on 7 matching bases. This CDR3 comprises 14 residues. Trimming removed 5 bases at V and 5 bases at J, with 13 bases between. Germline V CDR1 and CDR2: ENHRY, SYGVKD. DNA for the CDR3: TGTGCCATCAGTTTGGAGGGGGCCCACAATGAGCAGTTCTTC. It specifies CAISLEGAHNEQFF.

The chain couples TRBV19 to TRBJ2-3, with TRBD2 matching over 9 bases. The V gene end was trimmed by 9 bases and the J gene end by 3 bases; junction bases not matched to a gene: 7. Germline V lookup: CDR1 LNHDA, CDR2 SQIVND (reference sequence). The CDR3 extends over 14 amino acids. The CDR3 DNA reads as TGTGCCAGCTCTGACAGCGGGAGGACAGATACGCAGTATTTT. Translation: CASSDSGRTDTQYF.

The rearrangement links TRBV6-5 to TRBJ1-2, with D perhaps matching TRBD1 (5 bases). The germline V gene encodes CDR1 MNHEY and CDR2 SVGAGI. The CDR3 loop spans 15 amino acids. Trimming removed 0 bases at V and 2 bases at J, with 10 bases between. This chain's CDR3 is CASSYSGGWNYGYTF. Here the CDR3 DNA reads TGTGCCAGCAGTTACTCGGGGGGGTGGAACTATGGCTACACCTTC.